Shown below are 26 T cell receptor beta chains from a single sample sequenced in a study of blood T cell repertoires in COVID-19. Assay used: immunoSEQ multiplex PCR; TCRdb lists only in-frame clones, some missing. The sample carries around 300,000 clones, roughly 90% recorded once. Sequencing input: peripheral blood. The receptor source for this set is a woman between 35 and 50 years old with COVID-19, enrolled during active disease.

The chain has TRBV7-9 and TRBJ2-2; D ambiguous. Germline V CDR1 and CDR2: SEHNR, FQNEAQ (reference sequence). V dropped 5 bases and J dropped 5 bases, with 12 bases sitting between them. This CDR3 is 14 amino acids long. The CDR3 region has the DNA TGTGCCAGCAGCCAGGTCCTAACAACCGGGGAGCTGTTTTTT. Residues: CASSQVLTTGELFF. Full variable domain (outside the CDR3, taken from reference TRBV7-9 and TRBJ2-2): DTGVSQNPRHKITKRGQNVTFRCDPISEHNRLYWYRQTLGQGPEFLTYFQNEAQLEKSRLLSDRFSAERPKGSFSTLEIQRTEQGDSAMYLCASSQVLTTGELFFGEGSRLTVL.

The CDR3 region is CASSLRDSVTGTEAFF. The CDR3 bases are TGTGCCAGCAGTCTCCGGGACAGCGTAACGGGCACTGAAGCTTTCTTT. This chain uses TRBV6-2 or TRBV6-3 with TRBJ1-1; 7 bases are shared with TRBD1. Germline loops: CDR1 MNHEY, CDR2 SVGEGT. V trimming: 5 bases; J trimming: 4 bases; junction bases outside the gene matches: 13. The CDR3 runs to 16 residues.

The genes are TRBV7-9 and TRBJ1-4; 7 bases are shared with TRBD1. V lost 8 bases, J lost 3 bases, and 6 bases stayed unmatched. This CDR3 region has 14 residues. Looked up from germline, CDR1 is SEHNR and CDR2 is FQNEAQ (reference sequence). CDR3 region: CASSPGQPNEKLFF. CDR3 coding DNA: TGTGCCAGCTCGCCGGGACAGCCTAATGAAAAACTGTTTTTT.

V is TRBV30 and J is TRBJ2-7, with 8 bases identical to TRBD1. The CDR3 runs to 12 residues. Germline V CDR1 and CDR2: GTSNPN, SVGIG (reference sequence). Losses at the gene ends were 5 bases for V and 5 bases for J; bases not matched to a gene: 5. The CDR3 sequence: CAWGNRGNEQYF. The CDR3 nucleotides read TGTGCCTGGGGCAACAGGGGGAACGAGCAGTACTTC.

The J gene is TRBJ2-3, the V gene TRBV30, with a weak D call TRBD1 (6 bases). V lost 1 base to trimming and J lost 6 bases, with 14 bases between them. Germline-derived CDR1 and CDR2 are GTSNPN and SVGIG (reference sequence). The CDR3 sequence is 14 residues long. DNA of the CDR3: TGTGCCTGGAGTGGGGTGGACAGTGGGGATACGCAGTATTTT. Translating gives CAWSGVDSGDTQYF.

V and J are TRBV4-1 and TRBJ1-4; maybe TRBD1 (6 bases). Germline CDR1 is MGHRA and CDR2 is YSYEKL. The CDR3 is made up of 16 amino acids. The V and J ends lost 4 bases and 0 bases respectively, with 12 bases between them. The CDR3 sequence: CASSPRQASTNEKLFF. The CDR3 coding sequence is TGCGCCAGCAGCCCGAGACAGGCTTCAACTAATGAAAAACTGTTTTTT.

The rearrangement joins TRBV7-6 to TRBJ1-3, with D hard to call. V shed 4 bases and J shed 8 bases, with 12 bases lying between them. The germline gives CDR1 SGHVS, CDR2 FNYEAQ. The CDR3 is 13 residues long. CDR3 DNA: TGTGCCAGCAGCTATACTGAGCGGGACACCATATATTTT. This encodes CASSYTERDTIYF.

The chain recombines TRBV7-6 with TRBJ2-7, with D possibly matching TRBD1 (6 bases). This CDR3 has 15 amino acids. Germline V lookup: CDR1 SGHVS, CDR2 FNYEAQ. V gave up 0 bases and J gave up 4 bases, with 13 bases separating them. CDR3 bases: TGTGCCAGCAGCTTAGCGACAGGAGATTCTTACGAGCAGTACTTC. Translating gives CASSLATGDSYEQYF.

The chain is built from TRBV7-2 and TRBJ2-7; TRBD1 is a possible D gene (6 bases). Germline V gene data show CDR1 as SGHTA and CDR2 as FQGNSA. The V end was cut by 7 bases, the J end by 2 bases, with 18 bases between. The CDR3 is 15 amino acids. The CDR3 DNA reads TGTGCCAGCACCCTCCCAGGGGCGCGAGCCTACGAGCAGTACTTC. The encoded protein is CASTLPGARAYEQYF. Filled out from reference TRBV7-2 and TRBJ2-7, the complete variable domain reads GAGVSQSPSNKVTEKGKDVELRCDPISGHTALYWYRQSLGQGLEFLIYFQGNSAPDKSGLPSDRFSAERTGGSVSTLTIQRTQQEDSAVYLCASTLPGARAYEQYFGPGTRLTVT.

V gene TRBV4-3 combines with J gene TRBJ1-3; no reliable D call. Looked up from germline, CDR1 is LGHNA and CDR2 is YSLEER. Trimming removed 5 bases at V and 7 bases at J, with 15 bases between. The CDR3 is 14 amino acids. DNA of the CDR3: TGCGCCAGCAGCGGCGGGGATTCGGCGAACACCATATATTTT. The encoded protein is CASSGGDSANTIYF.

This clone was seen only once. The same CDR3 arises from other DNA sequences in this sample as well. The rearrangement joins TRBV11-2 to TRBJ2-7; the D is unclear. V gave up 1 base and J gave up 4 bases, with 5 bases separating them. CDR1 SGHAT and CDR2 FQNNGV come from the germline V gene. There are 12 residues in the CDR3. The CDR3 loop reads CASSLVPYEQYF. Here the CDR3 DNA reads TGTGCCAGCAGCTTAGTCCCTTACGAGCAGTACTTC.

In its sample, this clone was seen a few times. This chain uses TRBV6-2 or TRBV6-3 with TRBJ1-5, with D possibly being TRBD1 (5 bases). In germline, CDR1 is MNHEY, CDR2 SVGEGT. The CDR3 length is 14 residues. V lost 4 bases and J 4 bases, leaving 11 bases between the germline ends. The CDR3 nucleotides read TGTGCCAGCAGTTCTCCCCAGGGAAATCAGCCCCAGCATTTT. As protein: CASSSPQGNQPQHF.

This chain joins TRBV18 and TRBJ1-2; 7 positions agree with TRBD1. The germline gives CDR1 KGHSH, CDR2 LQKENI. The V gene end was trimmed by 3 bases and the J gene end by 4 bases; junction bases not matched to a gene: 2. This CDR3 has 13 amino acids. CDR3 DNA: TGTGCCAGCTCACCGGACAGGATCTATGGCTACACCTTC. Translated, it gives CASSPDRIYGYTF.

This chain connects TRBV6-6 to TRBJ1-5; D is unresolved. The CDR3 totals 14 residues. From germline, CDR1 is MNHNY and CDR2 SVGAGI (reference sequence). The V and J ends lost 6 bases and 1 base respectively, with 10 bases between them. The DNA of the CDR3 is TGTGCCAGCAGCCAGCCGGGAAGCAATCAGCCCCAGCATTTT. Encoded protein: CASSQPGSNQPQHF.

This clone turned up a few times. The rearrangement links TRBV2 to TRBJ1-3; TRBD1 matches 7 bases. CDR3 size: 14 residues. Germline CDR1 is SNHLY and CDR2 is FYNNEI. Unmatched junction bases numbered 5, after V lost 6 bases and J lost 3 bases. The CDR3, as DNA: TGTGCCAGCAGGAGACAGGGCTATGGAAACACCATATATTTT. Amino acids: CASRRQGYGNTIYF.

The chain joins TRBV9 to TRBJ1-4; D is unresolved. The CDR3 has 18 residues. The germline V gene encodes CDR1 SGDLS and CDR2 YYNGEE. Between the trimmed V and J ends, which lost 3 bases and 0 bases, there was a span of 18 bases. CDR3 DNA: TGTGCCAGCAGCGGGCCCAGAGGATTGACCGCAACTAATGAAAAACTGTTTTTT. This codes for CASSGPRGLTATNEKLFF.

The J gene is TRBJ1-2, the V gene TRBV28; a weak D match, TRBD1 (5 bases). V was pared by 2 bases and J by 8 bases, with 12 bases between. This CDR3 is 13 amino acids long. The germline V gene has CDR1 MDHEN and CDR2 SYDVKM. The CDR3 is CASSLDSLKGYTF. Written as DNA, the CDR3 is TGTGCCAGCAGTTTAGACAGTTTGAAGGGCTACACCTTC.

This clone was detected only a few times. Mismatch with germline at one junction end may stem from a read error. The V gene is TRBV7-7, the J gene TRBJ2-7; tentative D call: TRBD1 (5 bases). This CDR3 has 13 amino acids. Germline V gene lookup returns CDR1 SSHAT and CDR2 FNYEAQ (reference sequence). The CDR3 spells CASSLAVWGRVYF. The CDR3 DNA reads as TGTGCTAGCAGCTTAGCAGTATGGGGCAGGGTATACTTC.

V is TRBV6-6 and J is TRBJ1-6, with a possible D match to TRBD1 (6 bases). CDR1 is MNHNY, CDR2 SVGAGI, per germline (reference sequence). The CDR3 totals 13 residues. The germline V and J ends were trimmed by 7 bases and 7 bases, with 11 bases remaining between them. DNA of the CDR3: TGTGCCAGCACCCACAGGGAGAATTCACCCCTCCACTTT. Residues: CASTHRENSPLHF.

A note on this clone: One end of the junction is discordant with germline, which a read error may explain. The chain uses TRBV5-4 and TRBJ2-7, with a tentative D call TRBD2 (5 bases). In germline, CDR1 is SGHNT, CDR2 YYREEE (reference sequence). This CDR3 region has 15 residues. The CDR3 region is CASSLEVTGSSEQYF. The DNA of the CDR3 is TGTGCCAGCAGCTTGGAGGTTACGGGGTCCTCCGAGCAGTACTTC.

CDR3 coding DNA: TGTGCCAGCAGCGTAGAGGGAGGGGGGCCAGGCGGAAACACCATATATTTT. Translating it yields CASSVEGGGPGGNTIYF. The gene calls are TRBV9 and TRBJ1-3; D perhaps matches TRBD1 (6 bases). The V gene lost 0 bases and the J gene lost 4 bases, with 17 bases spanning the gap. The CDR3 runs to 17 residues. Germline CDR1 and CDR2: SGDLS and YYNGEE.

The chain employs TRBV5-1 and TRBJ1-1, with 9 bases that match TRBD1. The CDR3 contains 15 residues. V lost 4 bases to trimming and J lost 5 bases; unmatched junction nucleotides: 9. Germline lookup yields CDR1 SGHRS and CDR2 YFSETQ. CDR3 sequence reads: CASSGPTGGGTEAFF. CDR3 DNA: TGCGCCAGCAGCGGGCCGACAGGGGGTGGAACTGAAGCTTTCTTT.

The chain has TRBV2 and TRBJ1-4; 11 bases fit TRBD1. Germline assignment: CDR1 SNHLY and CDR2 FYNNEI. This CDR3 region has 15 residues. J lost 5 bases, V lost 4 bases, and 3 bases had no gene match. CDR3 DNA sequence: TGTGCCAGCAGTGGTCGGGACAGGGGGAATGAAAAACTGTTTTTT. Its protein product is CASSGRDRGNEKLFF.

The chain combines TRBV6-5 with TRBJ2-7; the D gene is possibly TRBD2 (5 bases). CDR3 length equals 15 residues. The V and J ends lost 2 bases and 0 bases respectively, with 11 bases between them. The germline V gene encodes CDR1 MNHEY and CDR2 SVGAGI. The CDR3 is CASSYPRGRSYEQYF. The CDR3 DNA is TGTGCCAGCAGTTACCCTCGGGGTCGCTCCTACGAGCAGTACTTC.

The rearrangement uses TRBV11-2 and TRBJ1-1; D possibly corresponds to TRBD1 (6 bases). The CDR3 is 16 residues long. V lost 2 bases and J lost 3, with 16 bases in between. Germline loops: CDR1 SGHAT, CDR2 FQNNGV. The CDR3, as DNA: TGTGCCAGCAGCTTACGAGGGAAAAGGGGGTACACTGAAGCTTTCTTT. As protein: CASSLRGKRGYTEAFF.

The chain recombines TRBV19 with TRBJ1-1; D gene uncertain. V lost 10 bases and J lost 1, with 16 bases in between. The CDR3 contains 14 residues. Germline assignment: CDR1 LNHDA and CDR2 SQIVND (reference sequence). The CDR3 nucleotides read TGTGCCACGCAACGCGGCGAAGGGAACACTGAAGCTTTCTTT. Protein sequence: CATQRGEGNTEAFF.